This T cell receptor (beta chain) was sequenced during a study of post-analysis software for immune sequencing data. As for the study in general: Recorded disease courses covered relapsing-remitting, secondary progressive and progressive-relapsing multiple sclerosis. Some patients had no subtype annotation.

TCR beta cDNA libraries had unique molecular identifiers. When about 0.85 to 11 million T cells were used, they gave some 540,000 cDNA molecules. TCRdb re-called the PCR reads through MiXCR, storing one row per CDR3 protein. The data show approximately 730,000 distinct CDR3 sequences, roughly 50% seen once. There are 12 residues in the CDR3. Germline V lookup: CDR1 DFQATT, CDR2 SNEGSKA (reference sequence). Regarding this clonotype: Antigen unknown.

Notes on the study in general: TRBV5-6, TRBV5-1 and TRBV20-1 belonged to a set of roughly 5 TRBV segments that were more frequent in patients than controls. The normalized Chao1 diversity of multiple sclerosis patients was significantly lower than that of controls. With F measure, samples from one preparation batch clustered together strongly.

Sequencing was done on a sample of blood. The TCR comes from a girl between 5 and 17 years old with multiple sclerosis. The V call is TRBV20-1, the J call TRBJ2-4, with no clear D. The J call may be incorrect, as the DNA end agrees better with TRBJ2-7. The CDR3 here is CSAAIRPDEQYF. The CDR3 DNA reads as TGCAGTGCGGCCATAAGGCCCGACGAGCAGTACTTC.